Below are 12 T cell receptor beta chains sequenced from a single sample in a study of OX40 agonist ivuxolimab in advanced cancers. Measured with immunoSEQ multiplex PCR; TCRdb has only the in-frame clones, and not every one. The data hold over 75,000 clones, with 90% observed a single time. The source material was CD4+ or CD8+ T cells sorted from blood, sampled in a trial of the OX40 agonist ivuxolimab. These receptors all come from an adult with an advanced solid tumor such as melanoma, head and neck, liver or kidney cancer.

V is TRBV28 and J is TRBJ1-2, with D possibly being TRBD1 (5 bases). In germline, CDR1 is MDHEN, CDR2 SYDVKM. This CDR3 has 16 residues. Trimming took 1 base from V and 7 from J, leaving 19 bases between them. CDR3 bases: TGTGCCAGCAGTTTATCCTCCGGGGGGAGATCGGGTGGCTACACCTTC. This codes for CASSLSSGGRSGGYTF.

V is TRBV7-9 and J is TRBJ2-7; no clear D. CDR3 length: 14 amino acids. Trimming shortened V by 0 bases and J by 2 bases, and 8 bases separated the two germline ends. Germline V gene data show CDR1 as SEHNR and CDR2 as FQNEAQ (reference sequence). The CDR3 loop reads CASSLAIQTYEQYF. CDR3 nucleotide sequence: TGTGCCAGCAGCTTAGCCATCCAAACCTACGAGCAGTACTTC.

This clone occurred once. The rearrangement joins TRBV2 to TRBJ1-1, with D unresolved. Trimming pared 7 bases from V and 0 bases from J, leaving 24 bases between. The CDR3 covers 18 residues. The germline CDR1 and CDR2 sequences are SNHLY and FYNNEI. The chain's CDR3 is CASNSKSRTISLNTEAFF. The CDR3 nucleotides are TGTGCCAGCAATAGTAAAAGCCGGACGATCTCTCTGAACACTGAAGCTTTCTTT.

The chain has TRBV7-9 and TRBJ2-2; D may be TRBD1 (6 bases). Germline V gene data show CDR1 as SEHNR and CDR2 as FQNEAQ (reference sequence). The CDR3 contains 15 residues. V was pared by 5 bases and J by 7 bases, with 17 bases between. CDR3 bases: TGTGCCAGCAGCCGCCCCAACAGGGATGGCGGGGAGCTGTTTTTT. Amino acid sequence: CASSRPNRDGGELFF.

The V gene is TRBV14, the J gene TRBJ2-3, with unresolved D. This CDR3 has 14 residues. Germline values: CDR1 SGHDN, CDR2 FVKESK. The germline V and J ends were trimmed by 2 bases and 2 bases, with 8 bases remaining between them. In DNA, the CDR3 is TGTGCCAGCAGCCAACGGCCCTACACAGATACGCAGTATTTT. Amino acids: CASSQRPYTDTQYF. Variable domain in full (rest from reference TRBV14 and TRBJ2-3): EAGVTQFPSHSVIEKGQTVTLRCDPISGHDNLYWYRRVMGKEIKFLLHFVKESKQDESGMPNNRFLAERTGGTYSTLKVQPAELEDSGVYFCASSQRPYTDTQYFGPGTRLTVL.

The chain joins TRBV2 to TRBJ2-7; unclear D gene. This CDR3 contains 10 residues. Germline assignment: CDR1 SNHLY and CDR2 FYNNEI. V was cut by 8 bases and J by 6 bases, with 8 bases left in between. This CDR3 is CASAVFEQYF. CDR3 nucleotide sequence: TGTGCCAGCGCGGTGTTCGAGCAGTACTTC.

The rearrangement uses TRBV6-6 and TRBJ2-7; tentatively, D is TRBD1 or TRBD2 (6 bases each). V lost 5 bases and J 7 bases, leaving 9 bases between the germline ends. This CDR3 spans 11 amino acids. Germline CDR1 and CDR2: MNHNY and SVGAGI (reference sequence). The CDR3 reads CASSQGGEQYF. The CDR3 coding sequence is TGTGCCAGCAGTCAAGGGGGGGAGCAGTACTTC.

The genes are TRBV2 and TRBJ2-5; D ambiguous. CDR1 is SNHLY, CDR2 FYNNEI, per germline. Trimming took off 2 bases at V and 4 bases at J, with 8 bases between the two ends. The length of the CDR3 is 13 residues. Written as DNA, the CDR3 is TGTGCCAGCAGTGAATCGGGTGTAGAGACCCAGTACTTC. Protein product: CASSESGVETQYF. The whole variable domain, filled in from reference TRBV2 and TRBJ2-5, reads EPEVTQTPSHQVTQMGQEVILRCVPISNHLYFYWYRQILGQKVEFLVSFYNNEISEKSEIFDDQFSVERPDGSNFTLKIRSTKLEDSAMYFCASSESGVETQYFGPGTRLLVL.

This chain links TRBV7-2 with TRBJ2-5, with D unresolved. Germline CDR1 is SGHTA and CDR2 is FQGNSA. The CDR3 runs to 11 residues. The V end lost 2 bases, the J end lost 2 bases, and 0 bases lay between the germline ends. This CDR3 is CASSLQETQYF. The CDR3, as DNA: TGTGCCAGCAGCTTACAAGAGACCCAGTACTTC.

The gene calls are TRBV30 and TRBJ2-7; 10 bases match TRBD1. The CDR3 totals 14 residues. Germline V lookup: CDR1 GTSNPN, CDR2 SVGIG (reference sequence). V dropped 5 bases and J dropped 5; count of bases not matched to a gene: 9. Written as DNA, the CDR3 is TGTGCCTGGGACTCGGGGACAGGGGCCCACGAGCAGTACTTC. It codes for CAWDSGTGAHEQYF.

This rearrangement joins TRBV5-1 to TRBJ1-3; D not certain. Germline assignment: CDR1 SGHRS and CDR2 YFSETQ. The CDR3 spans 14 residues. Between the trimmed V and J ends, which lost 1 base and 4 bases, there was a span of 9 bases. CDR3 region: CASSLPGIGNTIYF. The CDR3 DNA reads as TGCGCCAGCAGCTTGCCGGGGATCGGAAACACCATATATTTT.

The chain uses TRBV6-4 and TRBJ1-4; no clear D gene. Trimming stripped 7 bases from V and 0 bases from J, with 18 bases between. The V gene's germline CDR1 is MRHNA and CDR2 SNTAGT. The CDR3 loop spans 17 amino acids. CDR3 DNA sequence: TGTGCCAGCACCTCGGGAAACCGATTCCCAACTAATGAAAAACTGTTTTTT. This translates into CASTSGNRFPTNEKLFF.